The 19 T cell receptor beta chains below come from one sample, sequenced in a study of T cell repertoires in cytomegalovirus infection. MiXCR, run by TCRdb on the reads, gives a single entry per CDR3 protein. Of some 180,000 distinct CDR3 sequences in the sample, about 18% were seen once. The sample comprised CD8+ T cells from PBMCs. The receptors here all came from a human donor in good health (CMV status not recorded). Some clones in this sample may be carry-over from other donors' samples.

A few counts support this clonotype. The chain has TRBV7-6 and TRBJ1-1; D remains unclear. V lost 6 bases and J 3 bases, leaving 11 bases between the germline ends. The germline V gene has CDR1 SGHVS and CDR2 FNYEAQ. This CDR3 spans 13 amino acids. The CDR3 loop is CASSSGGYTEAFF. The CDR3 DNA reads as TGTGCCAGCAGTTCAGGAGGCTACACTGAAGCTTTCTTT. Based on the CDR3 plus reference TRBV7-6 and TRBJ1-1, the full variable domain is GAGVSQSPRYKVTKRGQDVALRCDPISGHVSLYWYRQALGQGPEFLTYFNYEAQQDKSGLPNDRFSAERPEGSISTLTIQRTEQRDSAMYRCASSSGGYTEAFFGQGTRLTVV.

This clonotype was counted between two and nine times. The rearrangement joins TRBV20-1 to TRBJ2-7; TRBD1 matches at 11 bases. The V and J ends lost 5 bases and 3 bases, in that order; junction bases with no gene match: 3. Germline V gene sequence: CDR1 DFQATT, CDR2 SNEGSKA (reference sequence). The CDR3 is 13 amino acids. CDR3 in DNA: TGCAGTGCTTCCGGGACAGGGGGCTACGAGCAGTACTTC. Translation: CSASGTGGYEQYF.

The J gene is TRBJ2-6, the V gene TRBV6-5, with D perhaps TRBD1 (5 bases). The CDR3 contains 17 residues. Germline loops: CDR1 MNHEY, CDR2 SVGAGI. V lost 1 base and J lost 4, with 14 bases in between. The CDR3 reads CASSYFPGRGGANVLTF. The CDR3 region has the DNA TGTGCCAGCAGTTACTTTCCAGGGCGCGGCGGGGCCAACGTCCTGACTTTC.

The chain links TRBV7-6 to TRBJ2-3, with 16 bases lining up with TRBD2. Germline V gene sequence: CDR1 SGHVS, CDR2 FNYEAQ. The CDR3 is made up of 18 amino acids. J gave up 2 bases and V 2 bases, and 4 bases lay outside the gene matches. In DNA, the CDR3 is TGTGCCAGCAGCTTAAAGGGGACTAGCGGGGGGGTCACAGATACGCAGTATTTT. Amino acid sequence: CASSLKGTSGGVTDTQYF.

This clonotype was seen many times. This chain joins TRBV7-6 and TRBJ2-3, with 7 bases that match TRBD1. This CDR3 has 15 amino acids. Losses at the gene ends were 5 bases for V and 2 bases for J; bases not matched to a gene: 7. Per germline, CDR1 SGHVS and CDR2 FNYEAQ. In nucleotides, the CDR3 is TGTGCCAGCAGCCGGGGACAGATTTACACAGATACGCAGTATTTT. As protein: CASSRGQIYTDTQYF.

The chain is built from TRBV20-1 and TRBJ2-1; D unresolved. This CDR3 comprises 16 residues. Germline-derived CDR1 and CDR2 are DFQATT and SNEGSKA (reference sequence). V was trimmed by 1 base and J by 3 bases, leaving 16 bases between them. The CDR3 DNA reads TGCAGTGCTAGAGGGGTAGTGCTAGAAGGCTACAATGAGCAGTTCTTC. This codes for CSARGVVLEGYNEQFF.

This chain links TRBV12-3 or TRBV12-4 with TRBJ2-1; possibly TRBD1 or TRBD2 for D (5 bases each). The V and J ends lost 5 bases and 5 bases respectively, with 22 bases between them. The length of the CDR3 is 17 residues. CDR3 loop: CASSPTDLGPRDNEQFF. The CDR3 DNA is TGTGCCAGCAGTCCTACCGATCTGGGGCCGAGGGACAATGAGCAGTTCTTC.

The table lists this clonotype with a few counts. This chain links TRBV7-2 with TRBJ2-6; D is possibly TRBD1 or TRBD2 (5 bases each). Germline assignment: CDR1 SGHTA and CDR2 FQGNSA. This CDR3 has 16 residues. The germline V and J ends were trimmed by 5 bases and 4 bases, with 15 bases remaining between them. CDR3 in amino acids: CASSGPGRWGANVLTF. Written as DNA, the CDR3 is TGTGCCAGCAGCGGTCCGGGACGTTGGGGGGCCAACGTCCTGACTTTC.

This clonotype was counted only a few times. The rearrangement links TRBV12-3 or TRBV12-4 to TRBJ1-1; D is perhaps TRBD1 (5 bases). Trimming shortened V by 6 bases and J by 6 bases, and 11 bases separated the two germline ends. CDR3 length: 12 residues. As DNA, the CDR3 is TGTGCCAGCAGGCAGGGTACCGCTGAAGCTTTCTTT. Its protein product is CASRQGTAEAFF.

This clonotype was seen only a few times. This chain joins TRBV10-3 and TRBJ2-7; D gene ambiguous. The CDR3 is made up of 12 amino acids. The V and J ends lost 4 bases and 2 bases respectively, with 6 bases between them. Germline CDR1 reads ENHRY; CDR2 reads SYGVKD. The CDR3 region is CAISGPTYEQYF. The CDR3 DNA sequence: TGTGCCATCAGTGGACCAACCTACGAGCAGTACTTC.

This rearrangement joins TRBV20-1 to TRBJ2-1, with a possible D match to TRBD2 (7 bases). This CDR3 is 15 amino acids long. Germline CDR1 is DFQATT and CDR2 is SNEGSKA (reference sequence). V lost 0 bases, J lost 7 bases, and 16 bases lay in between. The CDR3 sequence is CSARDGRGAFNEQFF. The CDR3 DNA sequence: TGCAGTGCTAGAGATGGGAGGGGGGCCTTTAATGAGCAGTTCTTC.

This clonotype has a handful of counts. One junction end does not reproduce the germline sequence, and a read error may be involved. The chain employs TRBV7-8 and TRBJ1-2; D is possibly TRBD1 (5 bases). Per germline, CDR1 SGHVS and CDR2 FQNEAQ. CDR3 size: 13 residues. Here the CDR3 DNA reads TGTGCCAGCAGCTCGGGACCGAACTTTGGCTACACCTTC. Translated: CASSSGPNFGYTF. The full variable domain, in which reference TRBV7-8 and TRBJ1-2 provide the parts outside the CDR3, is GAGVSQSPRYKVAKRGQDVALRCDPISGHVSLFWYQQALGQGPEFLTYFQNEAQLDKSGLPSDRFFAERPEGSVSTLKIQRTQQEDSAVYLCASSSGPNFGYTFGSGTRLTVV.

The J gene is TRBJ2-7, the V gene TRBV14; the match to TRBD1 covers 7 bases. Germline V lookup: CDR1 SGHDN, CDR2 FVKESK. Trimming cost V 1 base and J 0 bases; bases outside gene matches: 3. The CDR3 has 15 amino acids. The CDR3 is CASSQGGGPSYEQYF. As DNA, the CDR3 is TGTGCCAGCAGCCAAGGAGGGGGCCCCTCCTACGAGCAGTACTTC.

In this sample, this clonotype turned up a few times. The V and J genes are TRBV6-2 or TRBV6-3 and TRBJ1-1; 7 bases map to TRBD1. In germline, CDR1 is MNHEY, CDR2 SVGEGT. J was trimmed by 5 bases and V by 6 bases; bases with no gene match: 12. This CDR3 has 15 residues. The CDR3 DNA reads as TGTGCCAGCAGCATCCCACAGGGGTCCGGGACTGAAGCTTTCTTT. Translating gives CASSIPQGSGTEAFF.

This clonotype occurred a few times. V is TRBV14 and J is TRBJ1-1; the D gene is possibly TRBD1 (5 bases). The CDR3 is 14 amino acids. The V end was cut by 0 bases, the J end by 3 bases, with 8 bases between. Germline V lookup: CDR1 SGHDN, CDR2 FVKESK. The CDR3 region is CASSQDQGYTEAFF. CDR3 in DNA: TGTGCCAGCAGCCAAGATCAGGGTTACACTGAAGCTTTCTTT.

The rearrangement links TRBV4-1 to TRBJ1-2; D is undetermined. CDR1 and CDR2 from the germline V gene are MGHRA and YSYEKL. The V end lost 0 bases, the J end lost 7 bases, and 18 bases lay between the germline ends. The CDR3 is 16 amino acids. CDR3: CASSQDSPTRRGGYTF. The CDR3, as DNA: TGCGCCAGCAGCCAAGATTCCCCGACCCGTCGGGGTGGCTACACCTTC.

This chain joins TRBV7-2 and TRBJ2-5, with D possibly being TRBD2 (5 bases). From germline, CDR1 is SGHTA and CDR2 FQGNSA. V was shortened by 7 bases and J by 1 base, with 16 bases between the two germline ends. This CDR3 is 15 amino acids long. The CDR3 sequence is CASIPREFPQETQYF. The CDR3 bases are TGTGCCAGCATCCCAAGGGAGTTCCCCCAAGAGACCCAGTACTTC. The full variable domain, in which reference TRBV7-2 and TRBJ2-5 provide the parts outside the CDR3, is GAGVSQSPSNKVTEKGKDVELRCDPISGHTALYWYRQSLGQGLEFLIYFQGNSAPDKSGLPSDRFSAERTGGSVSTLTIQRTQQEDSAVYLCASIPREFPQETQYFGPGTRLLVL.

A few counts support this clonotype. The V gene is TRBV7-2, the J gene TRBJ2-1, with D possibly matching TRBD2 (5 bases). V dropped 7 bases and J dropped 0 bases, with 10 bases sitting between them. The CDR3 length is 14 residues. CDR1 SGHTA and CDR2 FQGNSA come from the germline V gene. CDR3 amino acids: CASNSGSSYNEQFF. CDR3 DNA sequence: TGTGCCAGCAACAGCGGAAGCTCCTACAATGAGCAGTTCTTC.

CDR3 DNA: TGTGCCAGCAGCCCCCCAGCGGGGGTCGACACAGATACGCAGTATTTT. It yields the protein CASSPPAGVDTDTQYF. The chain couples TRBV7-9 to TRBJ2-3; 8 bases align to TRBD2. Trimming removed 5 bases from V and 2 bases from J; junction bases left unmatched: 9. The CDR3 covers 16 residues. From germline, CDR1 is SEHNR and CDR2 FQNEAQ (reference sequence). Full variable domain (rest looked up from reference TRBV7-9 and TRBJ2-3): DTGVSQNPRHKITKRGQNVTFRCDPISEHNRLYWYRQTLGQGPEFLTYFQNEAQLEKSRLLSDRFSAERPKGSFSTLEIQRTEQGDSAMYLCASSPPAGVDTDTQYFGPGTRLTVL.